These 18 T cell receptor beta chains were sequenced from one sample in a study of post-analysis software for immune sequencing data. Included in the TCR beta cDNA libraries were unique molecular identifiers. TCRdb re-called the PCR reads through MiXCR, storing one row per CDR3 protein. The sample shows around 400,000 distinct CDR3 sequences, 30% to 45% of them seen only once. Points from the study as a whole: There were five TRBV segments more frequent in patients than controls, and TRBV5-6, TRBV5-1 and TRBV20-1 were among them.

No antigen is known for these receptors. The sequenced sample consisted of blood. These receptors were taken from a girl between 10 and 17 years old with multiple sclerosis.

In DNA, the CDR3 is TGTGCCAGCAGCCCCTGGACAGGGGGGGAAGCTTTCTTT. This sequence encodes CASSPWTGGEAFF. The rearrangement uses TRBV7-9 and TRBJ1-1; 10 bases match TRBD1. Germline trimming cut 5 bases from V and 8 bases from J; bases unmatched to any gene: 5. Germline V gene sequence: CDR1 SEHNR, CDR2 FQNEAQ (reference sequence). The CDR3 consists of 13 residues.

The chain is built from TRBV15 and TRBJ1-5; 7 bases agree with TRBD1. Trimming took 5 bases from V and 1 from J; bases not matched to a gene: 14. The CDR3 extends over 18 amino acids. Per germline, CDR1 LNHNV and CDR2 YYDKDF (reference sequence). The CDR3 region is CATSRGGQGGNSNQPQHF. Here the CDR3 DNA reads TGTGCCACCAGCCGAGGGGGGCAGGGGGGAAACAGCAATCAGCCCCAGCATTTT.

A few counts support this clonotype. The chain carries TRBV9 and TRBJ2-5; TRBD2 agrees at 9 bases. V gave up 4 bases and J gave up 1 base; unmatched junction bases: 8. This CDR3 contains 16 residues. Germline V gene data show CDR1 as SGDLS and CDR2 as YYNGEE. The CDR3 region is CASSPGTSPLQETQYF. The CDR3 DNA reads TGTGCCAGCAGCCCCGGGACTAGCCCCCTCCAAGAGACCCAGTACTTC.

The chain has TRBV6-2 or TRBV6-3 and TRBJ2-1; possibly TRBD2 for D (5 bases). Germline CDR1 reads MNHEY; CDR2 reads SVGEGT. The ends were cut back, 6 bases at V and 9 bases at J, with 18 bases in the middle. There are 14 residues in the CDR3. CDR3 sequence (DNA): TGTGCCAGCAGGCCAAGAGAACTAGGTGGTGAGCAGTTCTTC. It yields the protein CASRPRELGGEQFF.

CDR3 in amino acids: CASSQGAGHRSSGANVLTF. DNA for the CDR3: TGCGCCAGCAGCCAAGGGGCGGGACACCGAAGCTCTGGGGCCAACGTCCTGACTTTC. The chain uses TRBV4-1 and TRBJ2-6; the D call may be TRBD1 or TRBD2 (6 bases each). This CDR3 contains 19 residues. CDR1 is MGHRA and CDR2 is YSYEKL in the germline V gene. V shed 1 base and J shed 0 bases, with 16 bases lying between them.

This clonotype was observed a few times. The CDR3 protein is CASSPQYGGPGTGELFF. The CDR3 DNA sequence: TGTGCCAGCAGCCCCCAGTACGGGGGGCCGGGGACCGGGGAGCTGTTTTTT. The V call is TRBV7-9, the J call TRBJ2-2, with a possible D match to TRBD2 (7 bases). The V gene lost 5 bases and the J gene lost 5 bases, with 21 bases spanning the gap. The CDR3 has 17 amino acids. Looked up from germline, CDR1 is SEHNR and CDR2 is FQNEAQ (reference sequence). Supplemented by reference TRBV7-9 and TRBJ2-2, the full variable domain reads DTGVSQNPRHKITKRGQNVTFRCDPISEHNRLYWYRQTLGQGPEFLTYFQNEAQLEKSRLLSDRFSAERPKGSFSTLEIQRTEQGDSAMYLCASSPQYGGPGTGELFFGEGSRLTVL.

This chain links TRBV20-1 with TRBJ2-7; TRBD2 matches at 10 bases. In germline, CDR1 is DFQATT, CDR2 SNEGSKA (reference sequence). The junction had 8 bases not matched to a gene; V was cut back by 0 bases and J by 3 bases. CDR3 size: 16 residues. CDR3 bases: TGCAGTGCTAGAGATCGTCGGACTAGCGGACTCTACGAGCAGTACTTC. Its translation: CSARDRRTSGLYEQYF.

V is TRBV6-5 and J is TRBJ2-1, with 11 nucleotides matching TRBD1. V was clipped by 6 bases and J by 7 bases; unmatched bases: 8. CDR1 is MNHEY and CDR2 is SVGAGI in the germline V gene. There are 15 residues in the CDR3. The chain's CDR3 is CASSRGQGAGNEQFF. The CDR3 DNA is TGTGCCAGCAGCCGTGGACAGGGGGCTGGAAATGAGCAGTTCTTC.

The J gene is TRBJ1-1, the V gene TRBV6-6; D gene ambiguous. V lost 4 bases to trimming and J lost 5 bases, with 11 bases between them. Germline CDR1 and CDR2: MNHNY and SVGAGI (reference sequence). CDR3 length equals 13 residues. This CDR3 reads CASSSSDRTEAFF. The CDR3 DNA is TGTGCCAGCAGTTCCTCCGATAGGACTGAAGCTTTCTTT.

The rearrangement joins TRBV12-3 or TRBV12-4 to TRBJ2-3, with D uncertain. Trimming pared 5 bases from V and 3 bases from J, leaving 12 bases between. This CDR3 region has 14 residues. The CDR3 bases are TGTGCCAGCAGTCACGGGTTGGGAACAGATACGCAGTATTTT. Its protein product is CASSHGLGTDTQYF.

The chain carries TRBV12-3 or TRBV12-4 and TRBJ1-5; D is ambiguous. This CDR3 has 14 residues. V was shortened by 8 bases and J by 0 bases, with 11 bases between the two germline ends. CDR3: CASLRQFSNQPQHF. The DNA of the CDR3 is TGTGCCAGCCTAAGACAATTTAGCAATCAGCCCCAGCATTTT.

The CDR3 loop reads CASNPGGYEQYF. The DNA of the CDR3 is TGTGCCAGCAACCCCGGAGGCTACGAGCAGTACTTC. The chain employs TRBV28 and TRBJ2-7, with D possibly being TRBD2 (5 bases). V was pared by 7 bases and J by 3 bases, with 10 bases between. Germline V gene sequence: CDR1 MDHEN, CDR2 SYDVKM. The CDR3 is 12 amino acids.

The chain employs TRBV9 and TRBJ2-7, with 8 bases fitting TRBD2. Germline CDR1 and CDR2: SGDLS and YYNGEE. V shed 2 bases, J shed 3 bases, and the junction held 13 bases outside the gene matches. This CDR3 has 17 residues. The CDR3 loop is CASSVPREGKGIYEQYF. The CDR3 DNA reads as TGTGCCAGCAGCGTCCCTCGGGAGGGCAAGGGGATCTACGAGCAGTACTTC. The whole variable domain, remainder taken from reference TRBV9 and TRBJ2-7, is DSGVTQTPKHLITATGQRVTLRCSPRSGDLSVYWYQQSLDQGLQFLIQYYNGEERAKGNILERFSAQQFPDLHSELNLSSLELGDSALYFCASSVPREGKGIYEQYFGPGTRLTVT.

This clonotype came up a few times. The chain recombines TRBV15 with TRBJ1-5; D perhaps matches TRBD1 (5 bases). CDR1 LNHNV and CDR2 YYDKDF come from the germline V gene (reference sequence). This CDR3 spans 15 amino acids. V lost 4 bases to trimming and J lost 2 bases, with 12 bases between them. The CDR3 DNA follows: TGTGCCACCAGCATGGACACCTTGGGCAATCAGCCCCAGCATTTT. Its protein is CATSMDTLGNQPQHF.

The chain has TRBV2 and TRBJ2-7, with D perhaps given as TRBD1 or TRBD2 (5 bases each). The CDR3 sequence is 18 residues long. Trimming pared 2 bases from V and 0 bases from J, leaving 20 bases between. Germline CDR1 reads SNHLY; CDR2 reads FYNNEI. The CDR3 DNA follows: TGTGCCAGCAGTGAAAGCGGTCCACAGGAATACTACTCCTACGAGCAGTACTTC. Translating it yields CASSESGPQEYYSYEQYF.

This clonotype was detected only a few times. The V gene is TRBV10-3, the J gene TRBJ2-5; D gene unclear. The last part of the DNA fits TRBJ2-7 better; the J call may be wrong. Germline values: CDR1 ENHRY, CDR2 SYGVKD. The CDR3 has 14 residues. The CDR3 is CAISGPPREDEQYF. CDR3 nucleotide sequence: TGTGCCATCAGTGGGCCTCCACGAGAGGACGAGCAGTACTTC.

The gene calls are TRBV24-1 and TRBJ2-5; TRBD1 matches 7 bases. The CDR3 runs 16 residues. The V gene end was trimmed by 4 bases and the J gene end by 4 bases; junction bases not matched to a gene: 11. CDR1 is KGHDR, CDR2 SFDVKD, per germline. DNA for the CDR3: TGTGCCACCAGTGACCCCACCGACAGGGCCGGAGAGACCCAGTACTTC. Amino acids: CATSDPTDRAGETQYF.

In its sample, this clonotype was seen a few times. CDR3 coding DNA: TGTGCCAGCAGCTTCACAGGACCTGGCTACACCTTC. This encodes CASSFTGPGYTF. The gene calls are TRBV5-6 and TRBJ1-2, with D possibly matching TRBD1 (5 bases). Trimming pared 2 bases from V and 7 bases from J, leaving 9 bases between. CDR1 and CDR2 (germline): SGHDT, YYEEEE. CDR3 length equals 12 residues. Combining the CDR3 with reference TRBV5-6 and TRBJ1-2 gives the whole variable domain DAGVTQSPTHLIKTRGQQVTLRCSPKSGHDTVSWYQQALGQGPQFIFQYYEEEERQRGNFPDRFSGHQFPNYSSELNVNALLLGDSALYLCASSFTGPGYTFGSGTRLTVV.